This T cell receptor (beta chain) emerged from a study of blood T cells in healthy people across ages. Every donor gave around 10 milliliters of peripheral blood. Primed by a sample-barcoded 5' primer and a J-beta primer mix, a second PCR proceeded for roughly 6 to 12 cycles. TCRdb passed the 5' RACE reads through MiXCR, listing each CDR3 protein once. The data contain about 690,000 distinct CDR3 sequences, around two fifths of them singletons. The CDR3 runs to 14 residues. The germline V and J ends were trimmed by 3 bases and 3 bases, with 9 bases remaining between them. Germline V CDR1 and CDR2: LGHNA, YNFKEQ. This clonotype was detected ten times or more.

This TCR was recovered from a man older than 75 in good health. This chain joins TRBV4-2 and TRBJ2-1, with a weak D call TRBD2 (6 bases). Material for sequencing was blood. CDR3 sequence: CASSQGGGYNEQFF. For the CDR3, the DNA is TGTGCCAGCAGCCAGGGGGGAGGCTACAATGAGCAGTTCTTC.